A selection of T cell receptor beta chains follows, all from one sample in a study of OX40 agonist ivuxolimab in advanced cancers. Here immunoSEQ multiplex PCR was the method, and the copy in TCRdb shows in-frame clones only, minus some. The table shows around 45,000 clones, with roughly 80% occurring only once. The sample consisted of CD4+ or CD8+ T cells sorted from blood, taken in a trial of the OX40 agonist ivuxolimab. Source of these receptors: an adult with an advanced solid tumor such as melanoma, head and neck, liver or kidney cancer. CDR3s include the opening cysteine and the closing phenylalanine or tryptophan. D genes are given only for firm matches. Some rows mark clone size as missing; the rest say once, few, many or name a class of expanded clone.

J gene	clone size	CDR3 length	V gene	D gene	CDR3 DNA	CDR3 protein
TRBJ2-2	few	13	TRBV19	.	TGTGCCAGTAGTATAGTCGAGACCGGGGAGCTGTTTTTT	CASSIVETGELFF
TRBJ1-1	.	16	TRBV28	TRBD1	TGTGCCAGCCCTGGGACAGGGGCCCCCTCTAACACTGAAGCTTTCTTT	CASPGTGAPSNTEAFF
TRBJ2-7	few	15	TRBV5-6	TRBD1	TGTGCCAGCAGTCCGGGACAGGGGCGAACCTACGAGCAGTACTTC	CASSPGQGRTYEQYF
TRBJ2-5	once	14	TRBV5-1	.	TGCGCCAGCAGCTTGGTATTAGCAGAAGAGACCCAGTACTTC	CASSLVLAEETQYF
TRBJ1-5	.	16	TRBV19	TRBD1	TGTGCCTCTAGATGGACAGGGGCCTATAGCAATCAGCCCCAGCATTTT	CASRWTGAYSNQPQHF
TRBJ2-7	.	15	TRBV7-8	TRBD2	TGTGCCAGCAGCCCCACTAGCGGGAGTAGGTACGAGCAGTACTTC	CASSPTSGSRYEQYF
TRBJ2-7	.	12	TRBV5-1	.	.	CASSFVGVGSYF
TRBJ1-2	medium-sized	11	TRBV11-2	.	TGTGCCAGCAGCTCCTCAGGGTTCTACACCTTC	CASSSSGFYTF
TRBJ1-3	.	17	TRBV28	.	TGTGCCAGCAGTACTCTCGGGACGGAGCTTACTGGAAACACCATATATTTT	CASSTLGTELTGNTIYF
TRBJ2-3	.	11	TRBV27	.	TGTGCCAGCACACGGGCAGATACGCAGTATTTT	CASTRADTQYF
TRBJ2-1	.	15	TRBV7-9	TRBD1	TGTGCCAGCAGCTCTAGGACAGGGGGCGAAAATGAGCAGTTCTTC	CASSSRTGGENEQFF
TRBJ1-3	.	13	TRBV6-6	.	TGTGCCAGCAGGGGGGGCTCTGGAAACACCATATATTTT	CASRGGSGNTIYF
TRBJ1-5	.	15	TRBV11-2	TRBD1	TGTGCCAGCAGCATATCACAGGGGGCCCATCAGCCCCAGCATTTT	CASSISQGAHQPQHF
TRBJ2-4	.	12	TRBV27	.	TGTGCCAGCAGCCAACAGCCTCCGGTTCAGTACTTC	CASSQQPPVQYF
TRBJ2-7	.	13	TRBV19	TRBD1	TGTGCCAGTAGGCTGGACAGGACCCACGAGCAGTACTTC	CASRLDRTHEQYF
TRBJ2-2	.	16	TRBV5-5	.	TGTGCCAGCAGCCAGATGCCAGGGGTAGGGACCGGGGAGCTGTTTTTT	CASSQMPGVGTGELFF
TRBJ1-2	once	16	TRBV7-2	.	TGTGCCAGCAGCTTAGTATACGGACAGATGATAAATGGCTACACCTTC	CASSLVYGQMINGYTF
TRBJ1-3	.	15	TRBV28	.	TGTGCCAGCAGTTTATCTTATGGAGGGGGAAACACCATATATTTT	CASSLSYGGGNTIYF
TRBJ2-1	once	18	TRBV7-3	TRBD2	TGTGCCAGCAGCTCGCACCCCTTAGCGGGAGGGAACCACAATGAGCAGTTCTTC	CASSSHPLAGGNHNEQFF
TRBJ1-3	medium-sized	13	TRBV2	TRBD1	TGTGCCAGCAACAGGGGGCCTGGAAACACCATATATTTT	CASNRGPGNTIYF
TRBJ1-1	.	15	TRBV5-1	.	TGCGCCAGCAGCTTGGTACAGGGCGGGGGCACTGAAGCTTTCTTT	CASSLVQGGGTEAFF
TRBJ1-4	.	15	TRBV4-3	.	TGCGCCAGCAGCCAAGACGGCCATCGTAATGAAAAACTGTTTTTT	CASSQDGHRNEKLFF
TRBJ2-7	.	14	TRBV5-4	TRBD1	TGTGCCAGCAGCTCCCGCGACAGGGACTACGAGCAGTACTTC	CASSSRDRDYEQYF
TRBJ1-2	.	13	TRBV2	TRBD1	TGTGCCAGCAGCGGACAGGTGAACTATGGCTACACCTTC	CASSGQVNYGYTF
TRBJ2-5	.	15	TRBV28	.	TGTGCCAGCAGTCTACCAGGGATAAACCAAGAGACCCAGTACTTC	CASSLPGINQETQYF
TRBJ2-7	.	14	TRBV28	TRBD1	TGTGCCAGCAGGACCGGGACAGGGATCCCCGAGCAGTACTTC	CASRTGTGIPEQYF
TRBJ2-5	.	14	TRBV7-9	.	TGTGCCAGCAGCCCGACGGTCGACAAAGAGACCCAGTACTTC	CASSPTVDKETQYF
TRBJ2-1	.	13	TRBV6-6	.	TGTGCCAGCACCCGGGACTCCTACAATGAGCAGTTCTTC	CASTRDSYNEQFF
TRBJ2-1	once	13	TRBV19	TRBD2	TGTGCCAGTAGTACGCCACTAGCGGTGTCTCCGTTCTTC	CASSTPLAVSPFF
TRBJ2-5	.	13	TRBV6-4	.	TGTGCCAGCAGTGCTTTAGAGGGAGAGACCCAGTACTTC	CASSALEGETQYF
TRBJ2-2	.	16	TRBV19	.	TGTGCCAGTAGTATAGGAGGGTCAGACTTCCTCGGGGAGCTGTTTTTT	CASSIGGSDFLGELFF
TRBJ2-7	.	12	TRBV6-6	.	TGTGCCAGCACCGGGAACGCCTACGAGCAGTACTTC	CASTGNAYEQYF
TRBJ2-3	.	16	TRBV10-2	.	TGCGCCAGCAGTGCCATGAGGGGCAGGGAGGTAAATACGCAGTATTTT	CASSAMRGREVNTQYF
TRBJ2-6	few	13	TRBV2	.	TGTGCCAGCAGGATTAGTGGGGCCAACGTCCTGACTTTC	CASRISGANVLTF
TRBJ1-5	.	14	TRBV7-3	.	TGTGCCAGGCCTGAAGGGGTGGGCAATCAGCCCCAGCATTTT	CARPEGVGNQPQHF
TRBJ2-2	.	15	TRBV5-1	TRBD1	TGCGCCAGCAGCTTGGGACAGGGGTACACCGGGGAGCTGTTTTTT	CASSLGQGYTGELFF
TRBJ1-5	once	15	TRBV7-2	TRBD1	TGTGCCAGCAGCGTCCGGGACAGAGATAATCAGCCCCAGCATTTT	CASSVRDRDNQPQHF
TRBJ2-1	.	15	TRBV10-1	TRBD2	TGCGCCAGCAGTTACGGACTAGCGGGAGTTGGTGAGCAGTTCTTC	CASSYGLAGVGEQFF
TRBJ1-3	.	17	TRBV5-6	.	TGTGCCAGCAGCTGGAGGGGACCTTCAGTAGCTGGAAACACCATATATTTT	CASSWRGPSVAGNTIYF
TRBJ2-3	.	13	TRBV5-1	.	TGCGCCAGCAGAACTGGGGGCACAGATACGCAGTATTTT	CASRTGGTDTQYF
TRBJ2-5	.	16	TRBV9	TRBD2	TGTGCCAGCAGCGTGGGAAGCAGCGGGGGCCCAGAGACCCAGTACTTC	CASSVGSSGGPETQYF
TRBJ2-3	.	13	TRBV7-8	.	TGTGCCAGCAGCTTAGGCCACCGACTAGGAATAGAGTTT	CASSLGHRLGIEF
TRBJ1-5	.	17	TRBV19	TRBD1	TGTGCCAGTAGTATCCCACAACAGGGGCACAGCAATCAGCCCCAGCATTTT	CASSIPQQGHSNQPQHF
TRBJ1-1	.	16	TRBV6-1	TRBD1	TGTGCCAGCAGGGAAGGGACAGGGTCCATGAACACTGAAGCTTTCTTT	CASREGTGSMNTEAFF
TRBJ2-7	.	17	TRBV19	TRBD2	TGTGCCAGTAGTACGTCTAGCGGGAGGCCGAGCTCCTACGAGCAGTACTTC	CASSTSSGRPSSYEQYF
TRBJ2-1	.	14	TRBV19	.	TGTGCCAGTAGTACCCAACTACCGACCAATGAGCAGTTCTTC	CASSTQLPTNEQFF
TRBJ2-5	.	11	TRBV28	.	TGTGCCAGCAGTTTACGGAAGACCCAGTACTTC	CASSLRKTQYF
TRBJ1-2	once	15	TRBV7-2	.	TGTGCCAGCAGCTTAGCGGTCGGGCCAAGCTATGGCTACACCTTC	CASSLAVGPSYGYTF
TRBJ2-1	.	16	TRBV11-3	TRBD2	TGTGCCAGCAGCCCCGATAGCGGGAGGCCTAACAATGAGCAGTTCTTC	CASSPDSGRPNNEQFF
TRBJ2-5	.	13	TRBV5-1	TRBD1	TGCGCCAGCAGGCGGACAGGGCAAGAGACCCAGTACTTC	CASRRTGQETQYF
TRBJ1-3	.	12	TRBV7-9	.	TGTGCCAGCAGCTCCGACAGTTTCCGGGTATATTTT	CASSSDSFRVYF
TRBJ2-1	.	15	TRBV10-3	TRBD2	TGTGCCATCAGTGCGGGAGGGGGAGGGCGCAATGAGCAGTTCTTC	CAISAGGGGRNEQFF
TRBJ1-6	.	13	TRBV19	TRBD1	TGTGCCAGTAGAACAGGGGAGAATTCACCCCTCCACTTT	CASRTGENSPLHF
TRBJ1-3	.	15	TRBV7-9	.	TGTGCCAGCAGCCCGGAAGTCCCCTCTGGAAACACCATATATTTT	CASSPEVPSGNTIYF
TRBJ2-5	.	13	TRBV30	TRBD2	TGTGCCTGGGAGACTAGCGGTACGGAGACCCAGTACTTC	CAWETSGTETQYF
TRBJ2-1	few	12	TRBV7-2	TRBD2	TGTGCCAGCAGCGGGACTAGGTGGGAGCAGTTCTTC	CASSGTRWEQFF
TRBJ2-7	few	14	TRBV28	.	TGTGCCAGCAGTCCTTATCTGAGGGCTTGGGAGCAGTACTTC	CASSPYLRAWEQYF
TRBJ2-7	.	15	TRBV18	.	TGTGCCAGCTCACCAACTACTATGGGCTTTAACGAGCAGTACTTC	CASSPTTMGFNEQYF
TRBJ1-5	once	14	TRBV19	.	TGTGCCAGTAGTGGACCCCTTTGGGATCAGCCCCAGCATTTT	CASSGPLWDQPQHF